The clone carrying this T cell receptor (beta chain) was detected only once. Antigen specificity is unknown. The germline V gene has CDR1 WSHSY and CDR2 SAAADI. The CDR3 sequence is 13 residues long. The sample originates from a study of post-analysis software for immune sequencing data. The study, taken as a whole, reports: Co-batched samples clustered tightly together by F measure. Controls had lower frequencies than patients of about 5 TRBV segments, which included TRBV5-6, TRBV5-1 and TRBV20-1.

Each TCR beta cDNA library carried unique molecular identifiers. From the PCR reads, TCRdb called clonotypes with MiXCR, one entry per CDR3 protein. The data show 400,000 to 500,000 distinct CDR3 sequences, 30% to 40% seen once. The clonotype originates from a girl aged 2-10 years with multiple sclerosis. The chain has TRBV10-2 and TRBJ2-5; 9 bases are a match to TRBD1. The DNA end is a closer match to TRBJ2-7, so the J assignment may be wrong. The specimen sequenced was blood. CDR3 amino acids: CASTYRGRYEQYF. Written as DNA, the CDR3 is TGCGCCAGCACGTACAGGGGGCGTTACGAGCAGTACTTC.